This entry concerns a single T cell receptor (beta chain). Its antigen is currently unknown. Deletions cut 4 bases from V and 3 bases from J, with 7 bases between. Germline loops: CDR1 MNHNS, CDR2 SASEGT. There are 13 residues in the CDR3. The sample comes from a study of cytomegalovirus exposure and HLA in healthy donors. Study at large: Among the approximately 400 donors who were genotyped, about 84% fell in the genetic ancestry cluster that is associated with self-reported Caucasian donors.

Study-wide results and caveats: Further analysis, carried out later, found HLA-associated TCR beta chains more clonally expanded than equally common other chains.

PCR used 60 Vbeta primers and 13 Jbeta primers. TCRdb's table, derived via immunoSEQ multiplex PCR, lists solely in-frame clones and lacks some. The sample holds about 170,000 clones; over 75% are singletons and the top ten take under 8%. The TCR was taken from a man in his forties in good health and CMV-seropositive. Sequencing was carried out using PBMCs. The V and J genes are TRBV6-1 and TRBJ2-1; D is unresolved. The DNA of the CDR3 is TGTGCCAGCAGTGGGCCTGGCTACAATGAGCAGTTCTTC. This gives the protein CASSGPGYNEQFF.